This note documents a single TCR beta chain sequence. Its specificity is unknown. This entry belongs to a study of chemoradiotherapy in HPV16-positive cancers. Study details: A couple of HPV16-positive patients' cells yielded candidate HPV-specific clones and common motifs.

The method was immunoSEQ multiplex PCR; TCRdb's version includes in-frame clones alone and lacks a portion of them. The sample has some 14,000 clones, roughly 73% seen once. Germline V gene data show CDR1 as SGHNT and CDR2 as YENEEA. This CDR3 has 13 amino acids. V was pared by 3 bases and J by 6 bases, with 12 bases between. General study findings and limits: Only a couple of HPV16-positive patients supplied the functional HPV-specificity definition. In HPV16-positive patients, HPV-responsive T-cell expansion tracked better recurrence-free survival. During treatment, candidate HPV-specific clones and E7-related motifs expanded in tumor.

The TCR comes from a human donor with HPV-associated anogenital cancer. This chain uses TRBV11-3 with TRBJ2-7, with no clear D. Sampling was carried out from a patient who underwent chemoradiotherapy. As DNA, the CDR3 is TGTGCCAGCAGCTTGGCCCCTTCCGGCGAGCAGTACTTC. It specifies CASSLAPSGEQYF.